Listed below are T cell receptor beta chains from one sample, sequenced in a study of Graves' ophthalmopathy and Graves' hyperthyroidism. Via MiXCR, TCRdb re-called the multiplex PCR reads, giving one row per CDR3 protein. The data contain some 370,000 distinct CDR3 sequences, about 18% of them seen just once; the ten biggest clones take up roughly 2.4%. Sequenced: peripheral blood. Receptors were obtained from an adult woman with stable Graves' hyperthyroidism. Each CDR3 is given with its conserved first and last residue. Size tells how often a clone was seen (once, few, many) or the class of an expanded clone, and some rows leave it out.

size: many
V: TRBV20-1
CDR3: CSARMGGPGLGEQYF

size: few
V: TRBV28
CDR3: CASSLSAGTGGNQPQHF

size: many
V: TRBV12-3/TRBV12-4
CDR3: CASSRQSISGNTIYF

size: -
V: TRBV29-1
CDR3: CSVEFGGLPSYDQYF

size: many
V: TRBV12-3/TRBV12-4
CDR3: CASSLSGVPNYF

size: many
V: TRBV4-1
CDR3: CASSQDGLAANTGELFF

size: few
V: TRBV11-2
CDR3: CASSFYDGELFF

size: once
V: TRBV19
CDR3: CASSLHSGRGNTGELFF

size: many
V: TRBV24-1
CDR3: CATSDPPGANTGELFF

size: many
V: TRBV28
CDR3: CALFGSQKNTGELFF

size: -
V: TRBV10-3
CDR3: CAISEGRGLGNTIYF

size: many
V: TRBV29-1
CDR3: CSVKWGIPQHF

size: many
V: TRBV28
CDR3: CASRRQGAISGNTIYF

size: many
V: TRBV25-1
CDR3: CASSGPRLGNTGTYEQYF

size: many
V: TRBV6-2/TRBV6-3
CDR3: CASSYSTPGQGPGGYGYTF

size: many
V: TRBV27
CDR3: CASSLSGRAQNIQYF

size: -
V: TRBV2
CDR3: CASSEAAAGWNSPLHF

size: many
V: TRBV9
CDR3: CASSDARGLSKYTF

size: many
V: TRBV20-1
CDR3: CSARGWLKQETQYF

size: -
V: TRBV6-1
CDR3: CASMNSALNTEAFF

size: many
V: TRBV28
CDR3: CASSAASGRAVAAKNIQYF

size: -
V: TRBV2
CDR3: CASKSSLYGYTF

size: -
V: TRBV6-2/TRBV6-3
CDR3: CASSYSGTGGGQPQHF

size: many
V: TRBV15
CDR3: CATSRGSGSEQYF

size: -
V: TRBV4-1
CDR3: CASSQYGTVNYEQYF

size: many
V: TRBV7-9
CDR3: CASSLGRREKYGYTF

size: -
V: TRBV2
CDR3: CAVTVLAYDQYF

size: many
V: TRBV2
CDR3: CASSEWQGGSPLHF

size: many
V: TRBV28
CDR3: CASSSQGLNEQYF

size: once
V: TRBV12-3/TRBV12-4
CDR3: CASSAWETQYF

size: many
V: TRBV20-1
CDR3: CSATYRGTGELFF

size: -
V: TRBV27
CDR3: CASTLSWDPGVTQYF

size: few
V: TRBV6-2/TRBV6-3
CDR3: CASSYLGTKKYF

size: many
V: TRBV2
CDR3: CASSAEVRGAKNIKYF

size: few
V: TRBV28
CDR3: CASSLLSRGSSNQPQHF

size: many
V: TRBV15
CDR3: CATSRAAGVGEQYF

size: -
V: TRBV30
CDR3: CAWGLVGATDTQYF

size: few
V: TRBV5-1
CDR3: CASSWNLGTGQETQYF

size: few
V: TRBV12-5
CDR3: CASGLGRMYEQYF

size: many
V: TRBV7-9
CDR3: CASSLASYGYTF

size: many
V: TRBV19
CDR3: CASSIGLLLPQHF

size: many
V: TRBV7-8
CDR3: CASSSGQETQYF

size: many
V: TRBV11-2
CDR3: CASSLDPYNSPLHF

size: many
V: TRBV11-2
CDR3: CASSLNAAGSGNTIYF

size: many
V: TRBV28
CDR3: CASSTRQRVYQETQYF

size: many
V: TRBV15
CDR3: CATSRLGGRQETQYF

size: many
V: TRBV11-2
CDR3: CASSLVQDRVNYEQYF

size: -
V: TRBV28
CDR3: CASSLQRPGQGGVYEQCF

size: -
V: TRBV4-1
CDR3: CASSQVRGTEAFF

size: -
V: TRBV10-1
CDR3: CASSGDSLNTEAFF

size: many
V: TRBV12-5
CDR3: CASGLGTGNYEQYF

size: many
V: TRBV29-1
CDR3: CSVGVKAGYEQYF

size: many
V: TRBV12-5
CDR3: CASGVDRVTEAFF

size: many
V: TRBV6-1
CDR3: CASSDRAQETQYF

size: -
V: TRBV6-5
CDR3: CASSSKPDSGNTIYF

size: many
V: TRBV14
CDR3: CASSLSAGETQYF

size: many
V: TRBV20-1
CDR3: CSAHLRSRVGSPLHF

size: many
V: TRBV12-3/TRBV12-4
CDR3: CASSAPGQGDYGYTF

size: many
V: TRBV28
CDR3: CASSTPGANTGELFF